The rows below give T cell receptor beta chains drawn from one sample of a study of a mutant IDH1 vaccine in newly diagnosed glioma. The method was immunoSEQ multiplex PCR; TCRdb's version includes in-frame clones alone and lacks a portion of them. The profile shows about 60,000 clones, under 90% of them singletons. These receptors have no known antigen. This specimen consisted of PBMCs, obtained from a glioma patient whose treatment included an IDH1 peptide vaccine. Every receptor here comes from a man under 40 with glioma. Both conserved end residues are part of each CDR3. The D gene is left open where the match is weak. Size is omitted from some rows. Given values are once, few, many or a class for expanded clones.

abundance	d_gene	j_gene	v_gene	CDR3aa	CDR3nt
-	TRBD1	TRBJ1-5	TRBV6-5	CASRPTGDGGQPQHF	TGTGCCAGCAGACCGACAGGGGACGGGGGTCAGCCCCAGCATTTT
-	-	TRBJ2-7	TRBV4-1	CASSQEPRGPGYEQYF	TGCGCCAGCAGCCAAGAGCCGCGGGGGCCAGGGTACGAGCAGTACTTC
-	-	TRBJ2-3	TRBV6-5	CASSYSRHPRTDTQYF	TGTGCCAGCAGTTACTCGAGACACCCCCGCACAGATACGCAGTATTTT
few	-	TRBJ1-5	TRBV5-4	CASSLERNQPQHF	TGTGCCAGCAGCTTGGAGAGGAATCAGCCCCAGCATTTT
-	-	TRBJ1-1	TRBV10-3	CAIRGPVDTMNTEAFF	TGTGCCATCAGGGGGCCAGTAGATACCATGAACACTGAAGCTTTCTTT
-	-	TRBJ2-5	TRBV10-3	CAISDYPPETQYF	TGTGCCATCAGTGACTACCCGCCAGAGACCCAGTACTTC
-	TRBD1	TRBJ1-2	TRBV16	CASSQSRDRAGYTF	TGTGCCAGCAGCCAATCGAGGGACAGGGCTGGCTACACCTTC
-	TRBD1	TRBJ2-2	TRBV5-6	CASSLVDRDNGELFF	TGTGCCAGCAGCTTGGTTGACAGGGACAACGGGGAGCTGTTTTTT
few	-	TRBJ1-5	TRBV30	CAWRPDSNQPQHF	TGTGCCTGGAGACCAGATAGCAATCAGCCCCAGCATTTT
-	-	TRBJ1-5	TRBV5-1	CASSFGLNQPQHF	TGCGCCAGCAGCTTTGGGCTCAATCAGCCCCAGCATTTT
-	-	TRBJ1-3	TRBV7-2	CASRGQSHSGNTIYF	TGTGCCAGCCGAGGACAGAGCCACTCTGGAAACACCATATATTTT
-	TRBD1	TRBJ1-1	TRBV28	CASRETGGFTEAFF	TGTGCCAGCAGGGAGACAGGGGGATTTACTGAAGCTTTCTTT
-	TRBD1	TRBJ2-7	TRBV7-9	CASSSPAGGLEQYF	TGTGCCAGCAGCTCCCCGGCAGGGGGCCTCGAGCAGTACTTC
-	-	TRBJ2-7	TRBV30	CAWSPRGGGRLEQYF	TGTGCCTGGAGTCCTCGGGGAGGGGGAAGGCTCGAGCAGTACTTC
-	-	TRBJ1-5	TRBV7-2	CASSLSDFSNQPQHF	TGTGCCAGCAGCTTATCAGATTTTAGCAATCAGCCCCAGCATTTT
once	TRBD2	TRBJ2-1	TRBV13	CASSLGGAGGKNEQFF	TGTGCCAGCAGCTTAGGAGGAGCGGGGGGTAAAAATGAGCAGTTCTTC
-	TRBD1	TRBJ2-5	TRBV29-1	CSVGQGKTQYF	TGCAGCGTTGGACAGGGGAAAACCCAGTACTTC
-	-	TRBJ1-4	TRBV2	CASSGSEKLFF	TGTGCCAGCAGTGGAAGTGAAAAACTGTTTTTT
-	-	TRBJ1-2	TRBV19	CASSPRDNRYGYTF	TGTGCCAGTAGTCCCCGGGACAACCGCTATGGCTACACCTTC
-	-	TRBJ1-2	TRBV14	CASSQAVRLRGYTF	TGTGCCAGCAGCCAAGCCGTCCGTCTACGAGGCTACACCTTC
-	TRBD2	TRBJ2-7	TRBV10-2	CASSLLAARPYEQYF	TGCGCCAGCAGTTTACTAGCGGCGCGACCCTACGAGCAGTACTTC
-	-	TRBJ2-7	TRBV28	CASTPGPGYEQYF	TGTGCCAGCACCCCAGGGCCTGGCTACGAGCAGTACTTC
-	TRBD1	TRBJ1-5	TRBV9	CASSVEGTGNQPQHF	TGTGCCAGCAGCGTAGAGGGGACAGGGAACCAGCCCCAGCATTTT
-	-	TRBJ2-7	TRBV5-6	CASSFLGSRYEQYF	TGTGCCAGCAGCTTCCTAGGGAGCCGTTACGAGCAGTACTTC
-	-	TRBJ2-3	TRBV10-3	CAISEPGHTDTQYF	TGTGCCATCAGCGAACCGGGACACACAGATACGCAGTATTTT
-	-	TRBJ1-1	TRBV19	CASKTGSTEAFF	TGTGCCAGCAAAACAGGGTCTACGGAAGCTTTCTTT
-	-	TRBJ1-2	TRBV18	CASSPKTGVDLGYTF	TGTGCCAGCTCACCAAAGACAGGAGTGGACCTTGGCTACACCTTC
-	-	TRBJ1-4	TRBV5-1	CASSLEWWGHEKLFF	TGCGCCAGCAGCTTGGAATGGTGGGGCCATGAAAAACTGTTTTTT